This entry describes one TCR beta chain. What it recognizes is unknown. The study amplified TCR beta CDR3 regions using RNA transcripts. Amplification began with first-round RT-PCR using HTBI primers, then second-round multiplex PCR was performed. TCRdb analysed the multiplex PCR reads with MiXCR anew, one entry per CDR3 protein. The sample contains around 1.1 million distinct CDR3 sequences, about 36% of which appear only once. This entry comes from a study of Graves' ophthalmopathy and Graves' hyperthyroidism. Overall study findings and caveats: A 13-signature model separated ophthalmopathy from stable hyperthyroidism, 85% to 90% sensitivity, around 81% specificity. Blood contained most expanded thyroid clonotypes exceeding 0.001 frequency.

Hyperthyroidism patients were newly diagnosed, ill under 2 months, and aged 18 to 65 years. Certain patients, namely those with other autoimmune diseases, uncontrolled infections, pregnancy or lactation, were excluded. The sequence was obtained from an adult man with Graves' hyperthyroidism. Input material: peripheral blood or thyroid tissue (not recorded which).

The CDR3 DNA sequence: TGTGCCAGCGAACAGATCGGGGAGCTGTTTTTT. Translated: CASEQIGELFF. The rearrangement links TRBV10-3 to TRBJ2-2; D remains unclear. Germline loops: CDR1 ENHRY, CDR2 SYGVKD. The CDR3 covers 11 residues. Deletions cut 10 bases from V and 7 bases from J, with 10 bases between.